One sample yielded the 27 T cell receptor beta chains listed below, sequenced in a study of vaccination and CD4 T cells after COVID-19. The treatment: approximately nine-day PBMC culture with coronavirus spike peptide pools or control peptides (ViraFEST assay). No antigen has been assigned to these receptors. Oncomine TCR Beta short-read sequencing was applied to DNA from cultured CD4+ T cells. MiXCR, applied by TCRdb to the PCR reads, yields one record per CDR3 protein. The table lists about 18,000 distinct CDR3 sequences, roughly two fifths of them singletons. Material: CD4+ T cells from blood, cultured in vitro. The receptor set was obtained from a human donor who had recovered from COVID-19.

The genes are TRBV19 and TRBJ2-1, with 11 bases lining up with TRBD2. CDR1 is LNHDA and CDR2 is SQIVND in the germline V gene (reference sequence). CDR3 length equals 16 residues. Trimming cost V 4 bases and J 7 bases; bases outside gene matches: 9. As DNA, the CDR3 is TGTGCCAGTAGTAGTTTAGCGGGAGGGCCCGGTAATGAGCAGTTCTTC. Protein product: CASSSLAGGPGNEQFF. Together with reference TRBV19 and TRBJ2-1, the CDR3 gives the full variable domain: DGGITQSPKYLFRKEGQNVTLSCEQNLNHDAMYWYRQDPGQGLRLIYYSQIVNDFQKGDIAEGYSVSREKKESFPLTVTSAQKNPTAFYLCASSSLAGGPGNEQFFGPGTRLTVL.

This clonotype was seen a handful of times. The chain combines TRBV12-3 or TRBV12-4 with TRBJ2-7, with TRBD2 matching over 8 bases. The V and J ends lost 2 bases and 6 bases, in that order; junction bases with no gene match: 3. The CDR3 extends over 13 amino acids. The CDR3 nucleotides read TGTGCCAGCAGTTTAAGCCTAGCGGGCGAGCAGTACTTC. It is translated as CASSLSLAGEQYF.

This sequence joins TRBV2 and TRBJ2-6; 9 bases align to TRBD1. From germline, CDR1 is SNHLY and CDR2 FYNNEI. J was trimmed by 3 bases and V by 3 bases; bases with no gene match: 9. The CDR3 totals 18 residues. The CDR3 protein is CASSEENRGRYGANVLTF. For the CDR3, the DNA is TGTGCCAGCAGTGAGGAGAACAGGGGGCGCTATGGGGCCAACGTCCTGACTTTC.

The chain joins TRBV5-4 to TRBJ2-3; 7 bases agree with TRBD2. Germline CDR1 is SGHNT and CDR2 is YYREEE (reference sequence). This CDR3 has 15 amino acids. The ends lost 3 bases at V and 0 bases at J; junction bases unmatched: 4. The CDR3 DNA is TGTGCCAGCAGCTCGCTAGCGGCCAGCACAGATACGCAGTATTTT. Protein product: CASSSLAASTDTQYF.

The rearrangement links TRBV28 to TRBJ2-7; TRBD1 is a possible D gene (5 bases). The CDR3 totals 12 residues. Looked up from germline, CDR1 is MDHEN and CDR2 is SYDVKM. The V end lost 4 bases, the J end lost 3 bases, and 7 bases lay between the germline ends. The CDR3 loop reads CASSSTVYEQYF. The CDR3 nucleotides read TGTGCCAGCAGTTCGACAGTCTACGAGCAGTACTTC.

A few counts support this clonotype. V gene TRBV10-3 combines with J gene TRBJ2-1, with 9 positions matching TRBD2. The germline V gene has CDR1 ENHRY and CDR2 SYGVKD. The ends lost 4 bases at V and 3 bases at J; junction bases unmatched: 13. The CDR3 spans 18 residues. The CDR3 sequence: CAISVSGNSGSLYNEQFF. CDR3 bases: TGTGCCATCAGTGTTAGCGGGAATAGCGGGAGCCTCTACAATGAGCAGTTCTTC.

V gene TRBV6-5 combines with J gene TRBJ1-1; D is unclear. Germline V gives CDR1 MNHEY, CDR2 SVGAGI. Trimming pared 2 bases from V and 11 bases from J, leaving 15 bases between. This CDR3 spans 13 amino acids. The CDR3 is CASSYGSSFGAFF. CDR3 sequence (DNA): TGTGCCAGCAGTTACGGCAGCAGTTTCGGCGCTTTCTTT.

CDR3: CASSQETQYF. In DNA form, the CDR3 reads TGTGCCAGCAGCCAAGAGACCCAGTACTTC. The V call is TRBV2, the J call TRBJ2-5; no reliable D call. Germline V gives CDR1 SNHLY, CDR2 FYNNEI. The CDR3 has 10 residues. Trimming cost V 6 bases and J 1 base, with 0 bases left between them. Filled out from reference TRBV2 and TRBJ2-5, the complete variable domain reads EPEVTQTPSHQVTQMGQEVILRCVPISNHLYFYWYRQILGQKVEFLVSFYNNEISEKSEIFDDQFSVERPDGSNFTLKIRSTKLEDSAMYFCASSQETQYFGPGTRLLVL.

The rearrangement links TRBV7-2 to TRBJ1-3, with TRBD1 identical over 7 bases. The V gene end was trimmed by 1 base and the J gene end by 4 bases; junction bases not matched to a gene: 13. There are 18 residues in the CDR3. The germline V gene has CDR1 SGHTA and CDR2 FQGNSA. The CDR3: CASSLGGYRGRSGNTIYF. CDR3 nucleotides: TGTGCCAGCAGCTTAGGAGGGTACAGGGGCCGTTCCGGAAACACCATATATTTT. Variable domain in full (rest from reference TRBV7-2 and TRBJ1-3): GAGVSQSPSNKVTEKGKDVELRCDPISGHTALYWYRQSLGQGLEFLIYFQGNSAPDKSGLPSDRFSAERTGGSVSTLTIQRTQQEDSAVYLCASSLGGYRGRSGNTIYFGEGSWLTVV.

This clonotype occurred a few times. This rearrangement joins TRBV19 to TRBJ1-1, with TRBD1 matching over 8 bases. Trimming took 11 bases from V and 3 from J; bases not matched to a gene: 5. The CDR3 spans 12 residues. The V gene's germline CDR1 is LNHDA and CDR2 SQIVND (reference sequence). The CDR3 DNA follows: TGTGCCGTGACAGGGGTTTACACTGAAGCTTTCTTT. This sequence encodes CAVTGVYTEAFF.

This clonotype has a handful of counts. The chain carries TRBV5-6 and TRBJ2-7; D unclear. With 6 bases removed from V and 5 bases from J, the gap between germline ends came to 18 bases. CDR3 length equals 14 residues. The germline V gene encodes CDR1 SGHDT and CDR2 YYEEEE. Written as DNA, the CDR3 is TGTGCCAGCACCCAATGGGCCGAATTCGACGAGCAGTACTTC. It encodes CASTQWAEFDEQYF.

In its sample, this clonotype was seen a few times. The CDR3 protein is CASRPYGRGGGYTF. In nucleotides, the CDR3 is TGTGCCAGCAGACCATACGGCCGGGGCGGGGGCTACACCTTC. V usage is TRBV6-1 and J usage is TRBJ1-2; a possible D gene is TRBD1 (5 bases). V lost 6 bases, J lost 8 bases, and 19 bases lay in between. This CDR3 comprises 14 residues. Looked up from germline, CDR1 is MNHNS and CDR2 is SASEGT.

The V and J genes are TRBV18 and TRBJ2-2; D is uncertain. This CDR3 region has 14 residues. The V end was cut by 2 bases, the J end by 5 bases, with 9 bases between. Per the germline V gene, CDR1 is KGHSH and CDR2 is LQKENI. CDR3 loop: CASSPIQLTGELFF. CDR3 nucleotide sequence: TGTGCCAGCTCACCAATTCAGCTAACCGGGGAGCTGTTTTTT.

V is TRBV20-1 and J is TRBJ2-7; 15 nucleotides align to TRBD2. Germline V gene sequence: CDR1 DFQATT, CDR2 SNEGSKA (reference sequence). With V trimmed by 6 bases and J by 6 bases, 15 bases remained unmatched. CDR3 size: 17 residues. CDR3 sequence: CSANQEGLAGGLGEQYF. The CDR3, as DNA: TGCAGTGCAAACCAAGAGGGACTAGCGGGAGGACTGGGCGAGCAGTACTTC.

The chain recombines TRBV7-9 with TRBJ2-3, with unresolved D. This CDR3 region has 15 residues. V dropped 7 bases and J dropped 6 bases, with 20 bases sitting between them. Germline-derived CDR1 and CDR2 are SEHNR and FQNEAQ (reference sequence). CDR3 loop: CASTLYVTPRDTQYF. CDR3 DNA sequence: TGTGCCAGCACCCTTTACGTGACCCCGAGGGATACGCAGTATTTT.

The rearrangement joins TRBV7-4 to TRBJ2-7; 7 nucleotides agree with TRBD1. CDR1 is SGHVT, CDR2 SQSDAQ, per germline. The CDR3 totals 13 residues. Trimming at V came to 5 bases and at J to 5 bases, leaving 6 bases not matched to a gene. CDR3 coding DNA: TGTGCCAGCAGCCCATTAACAGGGGACGAGCAGTACTTC. Protein: CASSPLTGDEQYF.

This sequence joins TRBV20-1 and TRBJ2-1, with TRBD2 matching over 13 bases. This CDR3 has 15 residues. Germline values: CDR1 DFQATT, CDR2 SNEGSKA (reference sequence). Trimming at V came to 5 bases and at J to 3 bases, leaving 4 bases not matched to a gene. The DNA of the CDR3 is TGCAGTGCTGGACTAGCGGGGGAAGTCTACAATGAGCAGTTCTTC. It translates to CSAGLAGEVYNEQFF.

The genes are TRBV6-1 and TRBJ2-1; 10 positions agree with TRBD2. The ends lost 5 bases at V and 4 bases at J; junction bases unmatched: 14. Germline loops: CDR1 MNHNS, CDR2 SASEGT. The CDR3 contains 18 residues. The CDR3 DNA is TGTGCCAGCAGTCCCCTCGTAGCGGGAGGTTCTCCATACAATGAGCAGTTCTTC. Its protein is CASSPLVAGGSPYNEQFF.

This clonotype was detected once. The genes are TRBV19 and TRBJ2-5; TRBD2 matches at 10 bases. V trimming: 1 base; J trimming: 5 bases; junction bases outside the gene matches: 10. Germline lookup yields CDR1 LNHDA and CDR2 SQIVND (reference sequence). This CDR3 has 17 amino acids. The CDR3 DNA reads as TGTGCCAGTAGTATAGGGGGGTCTAGCGGGAGTGGGGAGACCCAGTACTTC. It is translated as CASSIGGSSGSGETQYF.

The chain combines TRBV18 with TRBJ1-5; D perhaps matches TRBD1 (6 bases). Trimming removed 4 bases at V and 2 bases at J, with 12 bases between. CDR1 KGHSH and CDR2 LQKENI come from the germline V gene. This CDR3 has 15 amino acids. The CDR3 DNA follows: TGTGCCAGCTCACGTGACAGGTCCCGCAATCAGCCCCAGCATTTT. Residues: CASSRDRSRNQPQHF. The full variable domain, its missing parts supplied by reference TRBV18 and TRBJ1-5, is NAGVMQNPRHLVRRRGQEARLRCSPMKGHSHVYWYRQLPEEGLKFMVYLQKENIIDESGMPKERFSAEFPKEGPSILRIQQVVRGDSAAYFCASSRDRSRNQPQHFGDGTRLSIL.

The chain combines TRBV3-1 with TRBJ1-1; 11 nucleotides agree with TRBD1. Germline V CDR1 and CDR2: LGHDT, YNNKEL (reference sequence). This CDR3 is built from 14 residues. Losses at the gene ends were 3 bases for V and 4 bases for J; bases not matched to a gene: 1. CDR3 bases: TGTGCCAGCAGCCACGGGACAGGGGGCACTGAAGCTTTCTTT. Amino acid sequence: CASSHGTGGTEAFF.

The rearrangement uses TRBV19 and TRBJ2-5, with 8 nucleotides matching TRBD1. This CDR3 comprises 15 residues. The germline CDR1 and CDR2 sequences are LNHDA and SQIVND (reference sequence). V lost 2 bases, J lost 0 bases, and 2 bases stayed unmatched. The CDR3 DNA sequence: TGTGCCAGTAGTATAACGACAGGGGACCAAGAGACCCAGTACTTC. Protein sequence: CASSITTGDQETQYF.

This clonotype was detected a few times. The J gene is TRBJ2-1, the V gene TRBV6-1, with 9 bases fitting TRBD2. Germline V CDR1 and CDR2: MNHNS, SASEGT. The ends lost 7 bases at V and 5 bases at J; junction bases unmatched: 6. The CDR3 consists of 14 residues. Here the CDR3 DNA reads TGTGCCAGCAAGGGTCTAGCGGGACACAATGAGCAGTTCTTC. Translating gives CASKGLAGHNEQFF.

The chain couples TRBV11-3 to TRBJ2-5; D is unclear. Per the germline V gene, CDR1 is SGHNT and CDR2 is YENEEA. CDR3 size: 15 residues. V shed 3 bases and J shed 4 bases, with 15 bases lying between them. The CDR3 bases are TGTGCCAGCAGCTTGGATGCAAGGTCTTCAGAGACCCAGTACTTC. Translating it yields CASSLDARSSETQYF. The full variable domain, with the rest looked up from reference TRBV11-3 and TRBJ2-5, is EAGVVQSPRYKIIEKKQPVAFWCNPISGHNTLYWYLQNLGQGPELLIRYENEEAVDDSQLPKDRFSAERLKGVDSTLKIQPAELGDSAVYLCASSLDARSSETQYFGPGTRLLVL.

CDR3 nucleotides: TGTGCCAGCAGCTTAGTAGCTCCCCTTCGGAGCGGGGGGGACAATGAGCAGTTCTTC. It encodes CASSLVAPLRSGGDNEQFF. This chain connects TRBV7-9 to TRBJ2-1; TRBD2 matches at 10 bases. The CDR3 is 19 residues long. Germline-derived CDR1 and CDR2 are SEHNR and FQNEAQ (reference sequence). The ends lost 1 base at V and 5 bases at J; junction bases unmatched: 14.

Judged by abundance, this clonotype is medium-sized. The chain employs TRBV12-3 or TRBV12-4 and TRBJ2-7, with no clear D. V gave up 1 base and J gave up 4 bases, with 2 bases separating them. CDR3 length: 11 residues. In DNA, the CDR3 is TGTGCCAGCAGTTTAGGGTACGAGCAGTACTTC. Translated: CASSLGYEQYF.

The rearrangement links TRBV15 to TRBJ2-3; D is possibly TRBD2 (6 bases). Germline lookup yields CDR1 LNHNV and CDR2 YYDKDF (reference sequence). Trimming removed 3 bases at V and 5 bases at J, with 15 bases between. This CDR3 is built from 15 residues. The CDR3 DNA reads as TGTGCCACCAGCAGTCCCTTCGGGAGCTTAGATACGCAGTATTTT. Residues: CATSSPFGSLDTQYF.